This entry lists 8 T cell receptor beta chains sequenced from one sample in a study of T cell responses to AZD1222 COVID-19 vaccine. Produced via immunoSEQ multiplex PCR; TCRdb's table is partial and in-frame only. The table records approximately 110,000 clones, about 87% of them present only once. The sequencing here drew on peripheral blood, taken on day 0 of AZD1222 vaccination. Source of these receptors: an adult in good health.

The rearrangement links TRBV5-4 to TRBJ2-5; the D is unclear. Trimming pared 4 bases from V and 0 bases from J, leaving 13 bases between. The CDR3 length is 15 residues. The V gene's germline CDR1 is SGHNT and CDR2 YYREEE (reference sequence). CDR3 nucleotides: TGTGCCAGCAGCCGAGTGGTGGGCGACCAAGAGACCCAGTACTTC. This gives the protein CASSRVVGDQETQYF.

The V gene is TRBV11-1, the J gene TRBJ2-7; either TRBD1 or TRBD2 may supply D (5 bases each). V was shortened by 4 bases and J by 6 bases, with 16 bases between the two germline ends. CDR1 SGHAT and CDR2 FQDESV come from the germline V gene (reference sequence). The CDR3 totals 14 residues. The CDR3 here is CASSSSRDGGEQYF. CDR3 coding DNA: TGTGCCAGCAGCTCGTCCCGGGACGGAGGCGAGCAGTACTTC.

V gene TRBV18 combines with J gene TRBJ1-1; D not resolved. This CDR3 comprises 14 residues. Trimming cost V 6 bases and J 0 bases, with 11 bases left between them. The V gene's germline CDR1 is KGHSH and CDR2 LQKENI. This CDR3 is CASSREEMNTEAFF. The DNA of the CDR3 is TGTGCCAGCTCCCGGGAGGAAATGAACACTGAAGCTTTCTTT.

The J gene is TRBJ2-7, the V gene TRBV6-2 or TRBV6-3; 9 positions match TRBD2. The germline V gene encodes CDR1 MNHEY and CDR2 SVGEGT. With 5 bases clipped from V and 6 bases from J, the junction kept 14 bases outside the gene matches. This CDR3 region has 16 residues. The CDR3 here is CASSASLGAGGLEQYF. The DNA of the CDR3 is TGTGCCAGCAGTGCCTCCTTGGGAGCGGGGGGACTCGAGCAGTACTTC.

CDR3 in amino acids: CATSAGATQYF. The DNA of the CDR3 is TGTGCCACCAGTGCGGGAGCGACCCAGTACTTC. This chain joins TRBV24-1 and TRBJ2-5, with a tentative D call TRBD2 (6 bases). The CDR3 consists of 11 residues. The germline CDR1 and CDR2 sequences are KGHDR and SFDVKD. V was clipped by 5 bases and J by 7 bases, with 7 bases between them.

The CDR3 loop is CASSGTVSGNTIYF. As DNA, the CDR3 is TGTGCCAGTAGCGGGACAGTCTCTGGAAACACCATATATTTT. J is TRBJ1-3 and V is TRBV19, with TRBD1 identical over 7 bases. This CDR3 region has 14 residues. Losses at the gene ends were 6 bases for V and 0 bases for J; bases not matched to a gene: 2. Germline assignment: CDR1 LNHDA and CDR2 SQIVND (reference sequence).

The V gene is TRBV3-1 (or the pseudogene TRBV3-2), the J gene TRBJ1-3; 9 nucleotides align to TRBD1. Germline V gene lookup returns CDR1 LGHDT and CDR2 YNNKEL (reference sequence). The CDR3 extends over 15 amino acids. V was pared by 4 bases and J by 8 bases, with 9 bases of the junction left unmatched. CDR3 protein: CASSPRDRVCDTIYF. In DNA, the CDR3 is TGTGCCAGCAGCCCCCGGGACAGGGTCTGTGACACCATATATTTT.

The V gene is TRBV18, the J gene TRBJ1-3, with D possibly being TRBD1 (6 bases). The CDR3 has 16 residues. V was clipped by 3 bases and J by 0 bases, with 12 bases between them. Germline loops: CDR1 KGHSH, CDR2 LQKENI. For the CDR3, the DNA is TGTGCCAGCTCACCCGTGGACAGCAGCTCTGGAAACACCATATATTTT. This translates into CASSPVDSSSGNTIYF.